Below are 32 T cell receptor beta chains sequenced from a single sample in a study of T cell repertoires in cytomegalovirus infection. No cognate antigen is known for these TCRs. TCRdb fed the reads into MiXCR, producing one record per CDR3 protein. This repertoire shows some 940,000 distinct CDR3 sequences, roughly 30% found once; its top ten account for around 15%. Sequencing was performed on cultured CD8+ T cells from PBMCs, taken from culture after CMV antigen stimulation. These receptor sequences come from a human donor in good health (CMV status not recorded). Some clones in this sample may be carry-over from other donors' samples.

This clonotype was observed a handful of times. This chain connects TRBV7-2 to TRBJ2-5; 9 bases align to TRBD2. Looked up from germline, CDR1 is SGHTA and CDR2 is FQGNSA. J lost 2 bases, V lost 4 bases, and 14 bases had no gene match. The CDR3 consists of 18 residues. In nucleotides, the CDR3 is TGTGCCAGCAGCTCCCGCTACGTGCGGGGGGGTTGGCAAGAGACCCAGTACTTC. Protein sequence: CASSSRYVRGGWQETQYF.

There are a few counts of this clonotype. The chain has TRBV5-6 and TRBJ2-7; D is undetermined. Trimming cost V 1 base and J 7 bases, with 9 bases left between them. The CDR3 length is 12 residues. Germline values: CDR1 SGHDT, CDR2 YYEEEE. DNA of the CDR3: TGTGCCAGCAGCTTGCGGACGACAGAGCAGTACTTC. Translation: CASSLRTTEQYF.

The rearrangement uses TRBV7-8 and TRBJ2-2; D assignment may be TRBD1 or TRBD2 (5 bases each). Looked up from germline, CDR1 is SGHVS and CDR2 is FQNEAQ. V gave up 7 bases and J gave up 4 bases, with 19 bases separating them. The CDR3 is 16 amino acids. The CDR3 nucleotides read TGTGCCAGCAACCGCCCGGTGGGGGATGGCACCGGGGAGCTGTTTTTT. Residues: CASNRPVGDGTGELFF. Drawing the rest from reference TRBV7-8 and TRBJ2-2, the complete variable domain is GAGVSQSPRYKVAKRGQDVALRCDPISGHVSLFWYQQALGQGPEFLTYFQNEAQLDKSGLPSDRFFAERPEGSVSTLKIQRTQQEDSAVYLCASNRPVGDGTGELFFGEGSRLTVL.

This clonotype was picked up a small number of times. The rearrangement joins TRBV28 to TRBJ2-5, with D hard to call. Per the germline V gene, CDR1 is MDHEN and CDR2 is SYDVKM. V gave up 1 base and J gave up 3 bases, with 15 bases separating them. This CDR3 is 16 amino acids long. The CDR3 region is CASSLSTRASEETQYF. CDR3 nucleotides: TGTGCCAGCAGTTTATCGACCCGGGCTAGTGAAGAGACCCAGTACTTC.

In this sample, this clonotype turned up many times. The chain is built from TRBV7-9 and TRBJ2-5; 8 nucleotides line up with TRBD1. Looked up from germline, CDR1 is SEHNR and CDR2 is FQNEAQ (reference sequence). The V and J ends lost 8 bases and 2 bases, in that order; junction bases with no gene match: 10. The CDR3 consists of 15 residues. The CDR3 DNA sequence: TGTGCCAGCGGGGGACAGGATGGGATACAAGAGACCCAGTACTTC. Translation gives CASGGQDGIQETQYF.

This clonotype occurred a few times. The chain links TRBV6-5 to TRBJ2-5; D tentatively reads TRBD1 or TRBD2 (5 bases each). Germline V lookup: CDR1 MNHEY, CDR2 SVGAGI. Trimming shortened V by 1 base and J by 2 bases, and 8 bases separated the two germline ends. This CDR3 has 14 amino acids. CDR3 region: CASSYWDVQETQYF. The CDR3 region has the DNA TGTGCCAGCAGTTACTGGGACGTTCAAGAGACCCAGTACTTC.

This clonotype was counted between two and nine times. The chain combines TRBV27 with TRBJ1-5; D not resolved. This CDR3 is built from 16 residues. Between the trimmed V and J ends, which lost 5 bases and 2 bases, there was a span of 16 bases. The V gene's germline CDR1 is MNHEY and CDR2 SMNVEV (reference sequence). The CDR3 sequence is CASSPKVILGNQPQHF. The CDR3 DNA reads TGTGCCAGCAGTCCCAAAGTAATCCTTGGCAATCAGCCCCAGCATTTT.

This chain links TRBV14 with TRBJ2-3; 7 bases are shared with TRBD2. The CDR3 runs to 14 residues. Germline V gene sequence: CDR1 SGHDN, CDR2 FVKESK. V trimming: 2 bases; J trimming: 11 bases; junction bases outside the gene matches: 10. The CDR3 region is CASSQSSGGHRQYF. The CDR3, as DNA: TGTGCCAGCAGCCAATCCTCGGGGGGTCACAGGCAGTATTTT.

The gene calls are TRBV28 and TRBJ2-5; the D gene is possibly TRBD1 (5 bases). The germline gives CDR1 MDHEN, CDR2 SYDVKM. The CDR3 has 19 residues. V lost 5 bases and J lost 2, with 27 bases in between. CDR3 sequence reads: CASSPLFREQGRQQETQYF. The CDR3, as DNA: TGTGCCAGCAGTCCTTTATTTAGAGAGCAGGGTCGGCAACAAGAGACCCAGTACTTC.

Many counts were recorded for this clonotype. The J gene is TRBJ2-2, the V gene TRBV11-3; 7 positions agree with TRBD2. The J segment lost 0 bases and the V segment lost 6 bases, leaving 7 bases of the junction unmatched. Per the germline V gene, CDR1 is SGHNT and CDR2 is YENEEA. There are 16 residues in the CDR3. CDR3 protein: CASSLGTISNTGELFF. The DNA for the CDR3 is TGTGCCAGCAGTCTCGGGACTATTTCGAACACCGGGGAGCTGTTTTTT.

V is TRBV27 and J is TRBJ1-6, with 9 bases matching TRBD1. The length of the CDR3 is 14 residues. V was clipped by 6 bases and J by 9 bases; unmatched bases: 6. The germline V gene encodes CDR1 MNHEY and CDR2 SMNVEV (reference sequence). CDR3 residues: CASRATGGSSPLHF. In nucleotides, the CDR3 is TGTGCCAGCAGGGCGACAGGGGGTAGTTCACCCCTCCACTTT.

This clonotype was recorded only once. The V gene is TRBV4-2, the J gene TRBJ1-1, with TRBD1 as a possible D gene (5 bases). CDR3 size: 17 residues. The germline V gene has CDR1 LGHNA and CDR2 YNFKEQ. V lost 0 bases, J lost 0 bases, and 14 bases lay in between. CDR3 protein: CASSQDRGMGLNTEAFF. CDR3 DNA sequence: TGTGCCAGCAGCCAAGATCGAGGGATGGGGCTGAACACTGAAGCTTTCTTT.

This clonotype was seen a few times. The V and J genes are TRBV2 and TRBJ2-1; possibly TRBD2 for D (6 bases). V lost 4 bases and J 0 bases, leaving 13 bases between the germline ends. Germline V gene lookup returns CDR1 SNHLY and CDR2 FYNNEI. The CDR3 covers 16 residues. The CDR3 here is CASSGPGRSSYNEQFF. CDR3 coding DNA: TGTGCCAGCAGTGGCCCTGGGAGGAGCTCCTACAATGAGCAGTTCTTC. Full variable domain (remainder filled in from reference TRBV2 and TRBJ2-1): EPEVTQTPSHQVTQMGQEVILRCVPISNHLYFYWYRQILGQKVEFLVSFYNNEISEKSEIFDDQFSVERPDGSNFTLKIRSTKLEDSAMYFCASSGPGRSSYNEQFFGPGTRLTVL.

V is TRBV4-1 and J is TRBJ2-2; no clear D gene. Between the trimmed V and J ends, which lost 5 bases and 0 bases, there was a span of 13 bases. There are 16 residues in the CDR3. Germline V gene lookup returns CDR1 MGHRA and CDR2 YSYEKL. CDR3 amino acids: CASSGKIPPNTGELFF. DNA for the CDR3: TGCGCCAGCAGCGGAAAGATCCCTCCGAACACCGGGGAGCTGTTTTTT.

The chain joins TRBV5-3 to TRBJ2-7; maybe TRBD2 (5 bases). TRBV5-3 is classed as an ORF, of uncertain function. The length of the CDR3 is 15 residues. This chain's CDR3 is CASSLGSGPDYEQYV. CDR3 sequence (DNA): TGTGCCAGCAGCTTGGGGAGCGGACCCGACTACGAGCAGTACGTC.

The chain links TRBV7-2 to TRBJ1-2; weak D call: TRBD1 (5 bases). Germline V gives CDR1 SGHTA, CDR2 FQGNSA. This CDR3 is built from 13 residues. The V end was cut by 7 bases, the J end by 3 bases, with 12 bases between. CDR3 in amino acids: CASIGGMDYGYTF. CDR3 coding DNA: TGTGCCAGCATCGGGGGTATGGACTATGGCTACACCTTC.

This clonotype was recorded a few times. An end of the junction differs from the germline gene, which may be a read error. This chain joins TRBV7-6 and TRBJ2-2, with 9 positions matching TRBD2. Germline assignment: CDR1 SGHVS and CDR2 FNYEAQ. The CDR3 is 14 amino acids. The CDR3 reads CASSLTSGGGELFF. In DNA form, the CDR3 reads TGTGCTAGCAGCTTGACTAGCGGAGGGGGGGAGCTGTTTTTT.

About this clonotype itself: One end of the junction does not line up with germline, which may come from a read error. V and J are TRBV7-9 and TRBJ1-2; D call uncertain. The length of the CDR3 is 14 residues. CDR1 is SEHNR and CDR2 is FQNEAQ in the germline V gene (reference sequence). As DNA, the CDR3 is TGTGCCAGCAGCCCCGCCGCTTCTAACTATGGTTACACCTTC. Translated, it gives CASSPAASNYGYTF.

In this sample, this clonotype turned up once. The chain links TRBV4-1 to TRBJ2-1; D ambiguous. CDR1 is MGHRA, CDR2 YSYEKL, per germline. V was clipped by 1 base and J by 7 bases, with 11 bases between them. The CDR3 is 14 residues long. CDR3 region: CASSQGMDLNEQFF. DNA of the CDR3: TGCGCCAGCAGCCAAGGGATGGACCTTAATGAGCAGTTCTTC.

This clonotype showed up just a few times. The chain couples TRBV20-1 to TRBJ2-1; TRBD2 might be the D (5 bases). Between the trimmed V and J ends, which lost 0 bases and 0 bases, there was a span of 12 bases. The CDR3 contains 16 residues. Germline V gene data show CDR1 as DFQATT and CDR2 as SNEGSKA (reference sequence). CDR3 nucleotide sequence: TGCAGTGCTAGAGATTCCGGGGAACACTCCTACAATGAGCAGTTCTTC. Encoded protein: CSARDSGEHSYNEQFF.

The V gene is TRBV9, the J gene TRBJ1-2, with D hard to call. From germline, CDR1 is SGDLS and CDR2 YYNGEE. This CDR3 region has 15 residues. V lost 4 bases, J lost 5 bases, and 18 bases lay in between. The CDR3 DNA sequence: TGTGCCAGCAGCCCACTCACTCGGACGGATTATGGCTACACCTTC. Protein sequence: CASSPLTRTDYGYTF.

The rearrangement links TRBV12-3 or TRBV12-4 to TRBJ1-3, with 9 positions matching TRBD1. The CDR3 is 21 residues long. V was pared by 5 bases and J by 0 bases, with 20 bases of the junction left unmatched. CDR3 coding DNA: TGTGCCAGCAGTCCCAAGTGGGACAGGGTCCCGAGCCCTCACTCTGGAAACACCATATATTTT. This sequence encodes CASSPKWDRVPSPHSGNTIYF.

In this sample, this clonotype turned up a few times. The chain joins TRBV7-9 to TRBJ2-5; perhaps TRBD1 as D (7 bases). Trimming cost V 1 base and J 5 bases, with 14 bases left between them. Per the germline V gene, CDR1 is SEHNR and CDR2 is FQNEAQ (reference sequence). This CDR3 contains 15 residues. CDR3 sequence (DNA): TGTGCCAGCAGCTTAGAAGTGACAGGGAGGGAGACCCAGTACTTC. Translating it yields CASSLEVTGRETQYF.

This sequence joins TRBV14 and TRBJ1-1; D uncertain. The CDR3 is 16 residues long. Per the germline V gene, CDR1 is SGHDN and CDR2 is FVKESK. Trimming took 4 bases from V and 0 from J, leaving 15 bases between them. CDR3 DNA sequence: TGTGCCAGCAGCCCCCGGAACAGCTATATGAACACTGAAGCTTTCTTT. It specifies CASSPRNSYMNTEAFF. The complete variable domain, with remaining parts taken from reference TRBV14 and TRBJ1-1, reads EAGVTQFPSHSVIEKGQTVTLRCDPISGHDNLYWYRRVMGKEIKFLLHFVKESKQDESGMPNNRFLAERTGGTYSTLKVQPAELEDSGVYFCASSPRNSYMNTEAFFGQGTRLTVV.

This chain uses TRBV7-9 with TRBJ2-1; TRBD1 is a possible D gene (6 bases). The CDR3 runs 15 residues. Per germline, CDR1 SEHNR and CDR2 FQNEAQ (reference sequence). V dropped 5 bases and J dropped 1 base, with 12 bases sitting between them. The CDR3 nucleotides are TGTGCCAGCAGCCCTCGGGACAAATCCTACAATGAGCAGTTCTTC. Translating it yields CASSPRDKSYNEQFF.

This clonotype was counted between two and nine times. This sequence joins TRBV9 and TRBJ2-1; a possible D gene is TRBD2 (5 bases). V shed 2 bases and J shed 1 base, with 10 bases lying between them. Germline V CDR1 and CDR2: SGDLS, YYNGEE. This CDR3 region has 15 residues. The CDR3 region has the DNA TGTGCCAGCAGCGTCAGCGGCGGATCCTACAATGAGCAGTTCTTC. Amino acids: CASSVSGGSYNEQFF.

This clonotype has a count of ten or more. This chain connects TRBV7-2 to TRBJ1-1; D unclear. This CDR3 region has 11 residues. Trimming stripped 6 bases from V and 2 bases from J, with 4 bases between. CDR1 is SGHTA, CDR2 FQGNSA, per germline. As DNA, the CDR3 is TGTGCCAGCAGGGCTAACACTGAAGCTTTCTTT. Its protein product is CASRANTEAFF.

This clonotype was detected only a few times. This chain connects TRBV11-2 to TRBJ1-1; D may be TRBD1 (5 bases). This CDR3 has 17 amino acids. V lost 3 bases and J 1 base, leaving 18 bases between the germline ends. Germline-derived CDR1 and CDR2 are SGHAT and FQNNGV. The CDR3 here is CASSFWSRGGENTEAFF. The CDR3, as DNA: TGTGCCAGCAGCTTTTGGTCGAGGGGTGGGGAGAACACTGAAGCTTTCTTT.

The chain has TRBV6-2 or TRBV6-3 and TRBJ1-2; D not resolved. This CDR3 has 13 amino acids. Trimming stripped 7 bases from V and 2 bases from J, with 11 bases between. The germline V gene has CDR1 MNHEY and CDR2 SVGEGT. The CDR3, as DNA: TGTGCCAGCACGGTCGACAAGAACTATGGCTACACCTTC. The encoded protein is CASTVDKNYGYTF.

V and J are TRBV7-4 and TRBJ2-2; unclear D gene. V lost 3 bases to trimming and J lost 4 bases, with 6 bases between them. The CDR3 contains 13 residues. CDR1 SGHVT and CDR2 SQSDAQ come from the germline V gene. The CDR3 protein is CASSFASTGELFF. CDR3 bases: TGTGCCAGCAGCTTTGCGTCCACCGGGGAGCTGTTTTTT.

The chain employs TRBV9 and TRBJ1-2; TRBD1 might be the D (5 bases). CDR1 and CDR2 (germline): SGDLS, YYNGEE. The CDR3 is 16 amino acids. Trimming left V 3 bases short and J 3 bases short, with 18 bases between. CDR3 amino acids: CASSAERDSVHYGYTF. CDR3 coding DNA: TGTGCCAGCAGCGCAGAACGAGACAGTGTTCACTATGGCTACACCTTC.

This sequence joins TRBV7-4 and TRBJ2-3; possibly TRBD2 for D (6 bases). With 8 bases removed from V and 0 bases from J, the gap between germline ends came to 21 bases. Germline assignment: CDR1 SGHVT and CDR2 SQSDAQ. This CDR3 contains 17 residues. The CDR3: CASCPPLAETSTDTQYF. The CDR3 bases are TGTGCCAGCTGTCCCCCTTTAGCGGAAACTAGCACAGATACGCAGTATTTT.